This T cell receptor (beta chain) was found in a study of identical twins. From the 5' RACE reads, TCRdb called clonotypes with MiXCR, one entry per CDR3 protein. The sample has about 260,000 distinct CDR3 sequences; 7% are singletons. To note about this clonotype: The antigen is not known.

The study, taken as a whole, reports: Its conclusions, products of cross-sectional statistical analysis, did not come from following the same donors. Carriage of fewer insertions was seen in abundant cord blood beta clonotypes, whereas memory repertoires showed none.

V shed 3 bases and J 5 bases; nucleotides not matched to a gene: 8. CDR1 is SGHRS, CDR2 YFSETQ, per germline. CDR3 length: 15 residues. The sample was also reused in another study, on yellow fever vaccine responses in identical twins. That paper notes: The T cell response to vaccination in identical twins was reportedly partly convergent and partly personalized.

This receptor was identified in a woman under 30 in good health. Specimen: memory (CD45RO+) T cells sorted from blood. The rearrangement uses TRBV5-1 and TRBJ1-1; TRBD1 agrees at 9 bases. CDR3 amino acids: CASSWEDRGGTEAFF. DNA for the CDR3: TGCGCCAGCAGCTGGGAGGACAGGGGTGGGACTGAAGCTTTCTTT.